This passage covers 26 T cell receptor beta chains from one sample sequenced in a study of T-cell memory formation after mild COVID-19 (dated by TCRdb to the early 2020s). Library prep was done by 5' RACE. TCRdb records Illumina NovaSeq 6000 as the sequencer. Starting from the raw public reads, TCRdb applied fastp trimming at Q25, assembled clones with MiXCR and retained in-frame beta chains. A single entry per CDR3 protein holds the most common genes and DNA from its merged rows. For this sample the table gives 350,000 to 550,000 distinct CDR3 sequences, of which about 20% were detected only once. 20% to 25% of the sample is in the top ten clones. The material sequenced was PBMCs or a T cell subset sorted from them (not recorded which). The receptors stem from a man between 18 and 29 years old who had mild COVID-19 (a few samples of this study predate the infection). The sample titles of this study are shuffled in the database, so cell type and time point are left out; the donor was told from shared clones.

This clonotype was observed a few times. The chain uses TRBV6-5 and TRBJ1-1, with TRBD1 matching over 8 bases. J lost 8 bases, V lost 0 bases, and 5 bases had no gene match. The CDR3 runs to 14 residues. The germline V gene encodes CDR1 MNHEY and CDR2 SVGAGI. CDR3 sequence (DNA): TGTGCCAGCAGTTACTCGTCAGGGGGCATCGAAGCTTTCTTT. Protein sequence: CASSYSSGGIEAFF.

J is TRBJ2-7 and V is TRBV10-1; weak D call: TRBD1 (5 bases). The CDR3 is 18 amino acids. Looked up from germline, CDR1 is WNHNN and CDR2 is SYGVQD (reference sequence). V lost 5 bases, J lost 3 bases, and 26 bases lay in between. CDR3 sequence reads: CASSSSVGRGRLGYEQYF. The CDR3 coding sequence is TGCGCCAGCAGTTCGAGCGTGGGGCGTGGAAGACTCGGCTACGAGCAGTACTTC.

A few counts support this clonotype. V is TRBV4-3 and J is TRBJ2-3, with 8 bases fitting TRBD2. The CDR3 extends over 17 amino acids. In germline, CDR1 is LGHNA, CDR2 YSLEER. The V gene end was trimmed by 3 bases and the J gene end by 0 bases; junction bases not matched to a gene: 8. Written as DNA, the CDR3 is TGCGCCAGCAGCCAGGGGCCGGGGGGGTTTAGCACAGATACGCAGTATTTT. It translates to CASSQGPGGFSTDTQYF.

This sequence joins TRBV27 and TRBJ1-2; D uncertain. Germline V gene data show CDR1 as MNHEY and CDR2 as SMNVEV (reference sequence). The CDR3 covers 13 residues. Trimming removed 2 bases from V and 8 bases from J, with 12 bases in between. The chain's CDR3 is CASSLGSGGGYTF. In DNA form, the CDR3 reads TGTGCCAGCAGTTTAGGGTCGGGCGGCGGCTACACCTTC.

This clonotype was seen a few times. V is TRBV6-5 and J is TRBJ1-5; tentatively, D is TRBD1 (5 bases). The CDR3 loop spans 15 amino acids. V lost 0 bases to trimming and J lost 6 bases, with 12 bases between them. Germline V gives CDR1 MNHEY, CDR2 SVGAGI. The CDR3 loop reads CASSYSGFGGQPQHF. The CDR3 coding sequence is TGTGCCAGCAGTTACTCAGGGTTTGGGGGTCAGCCCCAGCATTTT.

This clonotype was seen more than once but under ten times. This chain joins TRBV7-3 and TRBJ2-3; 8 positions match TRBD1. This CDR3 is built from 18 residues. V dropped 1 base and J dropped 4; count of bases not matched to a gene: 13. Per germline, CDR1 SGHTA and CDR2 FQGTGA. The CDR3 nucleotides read TGTGCCAGCAGCTTAAGCGGTTGGGACAGGCCCAGTCCAGATACGCAGTATTTT. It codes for CASSLSGWDRPSPDTQYF.

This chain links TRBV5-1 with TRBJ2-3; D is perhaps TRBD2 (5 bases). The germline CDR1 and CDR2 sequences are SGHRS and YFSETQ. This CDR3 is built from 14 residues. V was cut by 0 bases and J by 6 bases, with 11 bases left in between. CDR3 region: CASSLAGNDDTQYF. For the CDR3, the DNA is TGCGCCAGCAGCTTGGCCGGGAATGACGATACGCAGTATTTT.

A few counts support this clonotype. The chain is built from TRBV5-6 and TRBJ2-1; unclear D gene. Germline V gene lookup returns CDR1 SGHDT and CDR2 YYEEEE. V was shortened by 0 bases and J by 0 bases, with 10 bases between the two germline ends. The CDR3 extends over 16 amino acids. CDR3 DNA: TGTGCCAGCAGCTTGGGGCCTCCGGCCTCCTACAATGAGCAGTTCTTC. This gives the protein CASSLGPPASYNEQFF.

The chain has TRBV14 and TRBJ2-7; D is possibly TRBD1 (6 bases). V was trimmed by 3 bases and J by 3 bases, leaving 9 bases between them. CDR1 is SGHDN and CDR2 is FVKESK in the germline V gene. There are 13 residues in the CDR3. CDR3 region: CASSQTGLYEQYV. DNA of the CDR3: TGTGCCAGCAGCCAGACAGGTCTCTACGAGCAGTACGTC.

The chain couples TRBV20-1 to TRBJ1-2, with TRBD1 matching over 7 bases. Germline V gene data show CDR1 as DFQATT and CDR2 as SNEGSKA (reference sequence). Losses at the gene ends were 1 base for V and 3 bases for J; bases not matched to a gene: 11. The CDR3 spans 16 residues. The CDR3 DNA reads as TGCAGTGCTAGAGGACAGGGCAGGGGAGGACACTATGGCTACACCTTC. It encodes CSARGQGRGGHYGYTF.

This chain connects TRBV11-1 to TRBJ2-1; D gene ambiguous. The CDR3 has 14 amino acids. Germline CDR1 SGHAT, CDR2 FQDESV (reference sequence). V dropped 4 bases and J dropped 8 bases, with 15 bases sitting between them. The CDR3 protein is CASSSRVGDDEQFF. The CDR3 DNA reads TGTGCCAGCAGCTCCCGGGTTGGGGATGATGAGCAGTTCTTC.

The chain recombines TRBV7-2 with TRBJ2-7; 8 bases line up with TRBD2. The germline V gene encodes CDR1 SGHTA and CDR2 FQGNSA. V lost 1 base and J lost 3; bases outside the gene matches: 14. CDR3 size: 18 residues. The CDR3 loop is CASSLGTGGLAGLYEQYF. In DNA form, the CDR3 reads TGTGCCAGCAGCTTAGGTACCGGGGGTCTAGCGGGCCTCTACGAGCAGTACTTC.

CDR3 loop: CASSPRGGLSEQFF. The CDR3, as DNA: TGTGCCAGCAGTCCCCGGGGGGGCCTCAGTGAGCAGTTCTTC. The V gene is TRBV12-3 or TRBV12-4, the J gene TRBJ2-1, with 8 bases fitting TRBD2. J lost 9 bases, V lost 5 bases, and 9 bases had no gene match. The CDR3 has 14 amino acids.

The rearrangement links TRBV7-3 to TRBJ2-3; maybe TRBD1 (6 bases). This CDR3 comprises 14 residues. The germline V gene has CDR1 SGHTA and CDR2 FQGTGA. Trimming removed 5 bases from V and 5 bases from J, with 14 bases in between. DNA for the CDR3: TGTGCCAGCAGCCCAGGGGTCTTCGGAGATACGCAGTATTTT. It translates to CASSPGVFGDTQYF.

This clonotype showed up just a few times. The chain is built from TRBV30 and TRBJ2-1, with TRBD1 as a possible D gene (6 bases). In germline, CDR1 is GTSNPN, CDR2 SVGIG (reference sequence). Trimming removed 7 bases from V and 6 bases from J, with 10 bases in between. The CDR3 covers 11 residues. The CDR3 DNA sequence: TGTGCCTTTTCACAGGGCAATGAGCAGTTCTTC. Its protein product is CAFSQGNEQFF.

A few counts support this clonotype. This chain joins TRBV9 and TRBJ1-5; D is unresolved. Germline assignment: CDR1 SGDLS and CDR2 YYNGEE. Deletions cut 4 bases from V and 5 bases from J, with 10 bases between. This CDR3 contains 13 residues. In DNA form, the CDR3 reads TGTGCCAGCAGCTTCAGACCGGATCAGCCCCAGCATTTT. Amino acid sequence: CASSFRPDQPQHF.

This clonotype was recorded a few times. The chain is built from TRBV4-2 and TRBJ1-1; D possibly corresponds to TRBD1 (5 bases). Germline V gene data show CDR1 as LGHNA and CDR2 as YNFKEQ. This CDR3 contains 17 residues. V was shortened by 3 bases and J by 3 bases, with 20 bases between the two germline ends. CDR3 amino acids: CASSHPTEPTKDTEAFF. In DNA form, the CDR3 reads TGTGCCAGCAGCCACCCGACAGAACCGACGAAGGACACTGAAGCTTTCTTT.

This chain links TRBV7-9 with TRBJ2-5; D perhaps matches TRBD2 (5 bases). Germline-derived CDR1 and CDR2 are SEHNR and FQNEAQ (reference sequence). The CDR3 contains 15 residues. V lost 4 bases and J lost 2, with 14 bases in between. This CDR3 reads CASSSLTGWQETQYF. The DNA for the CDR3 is TGTGCCAGCAGCTCGCTAACGGGGTGGCAAGAGACCCAGTACTTC. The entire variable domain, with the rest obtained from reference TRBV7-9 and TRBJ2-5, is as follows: DTGVSQNPRHKITKRGQNVTFRCDPISEHNRLYWYRQTLGQGPEFLTYFQNEAQLEKSRLLSDRFSAERPKGSFSTLEIQRTEQGDSAMYLCASSSLTGWQETQYFGPGTRLLVL.

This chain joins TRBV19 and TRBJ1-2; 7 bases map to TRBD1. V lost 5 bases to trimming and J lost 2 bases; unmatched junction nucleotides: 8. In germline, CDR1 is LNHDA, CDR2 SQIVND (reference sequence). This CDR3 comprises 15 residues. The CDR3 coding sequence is TGTGCCAGTAGTCCCCACAGGGGCCGGAACTATGGCTACACCTTC. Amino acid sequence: CASSPHRGRNYGYTF.

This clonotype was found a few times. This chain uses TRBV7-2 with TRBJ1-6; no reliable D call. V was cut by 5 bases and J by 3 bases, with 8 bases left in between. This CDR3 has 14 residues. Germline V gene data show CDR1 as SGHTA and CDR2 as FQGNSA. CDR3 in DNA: TGTGCCAGCAGCATCGACGGCTATAATTCACCCCTCCACTTT. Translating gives CASSIDGYNSPLHF.

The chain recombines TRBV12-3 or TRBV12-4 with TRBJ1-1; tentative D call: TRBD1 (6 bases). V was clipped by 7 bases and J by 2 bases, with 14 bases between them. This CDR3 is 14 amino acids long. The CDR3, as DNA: TGTGCCAGCAATCCCACAGGGTTCAACACTGAAGCTTTCTTT. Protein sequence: CASNPTGFNTEAFF.

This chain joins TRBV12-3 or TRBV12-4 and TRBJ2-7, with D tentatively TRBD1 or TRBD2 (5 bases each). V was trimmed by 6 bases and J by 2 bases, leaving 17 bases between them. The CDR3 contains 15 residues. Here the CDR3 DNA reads TGTGCCAGCAGAGGGACCGGGACGGTGACCTACGAGCAGTACTTC. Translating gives CASRGTGTVTYEQYF.

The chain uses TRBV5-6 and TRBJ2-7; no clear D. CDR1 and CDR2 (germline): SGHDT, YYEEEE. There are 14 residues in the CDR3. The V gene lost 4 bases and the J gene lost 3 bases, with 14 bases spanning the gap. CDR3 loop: CASSTRIGYYEQYV. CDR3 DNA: TGTGCCAGCAGCACACGGATCGGCTACTACGAGCAGTACGTC.

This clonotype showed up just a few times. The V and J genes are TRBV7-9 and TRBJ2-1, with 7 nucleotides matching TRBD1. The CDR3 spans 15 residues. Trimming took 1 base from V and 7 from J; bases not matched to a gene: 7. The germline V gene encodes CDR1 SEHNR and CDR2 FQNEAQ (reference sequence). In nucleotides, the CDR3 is TGTGCCAGCAGCTTAGGACAGGGTAGCAGGAATGAGCAGTTCTTC. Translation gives CASSLGQGSRNEQFF.

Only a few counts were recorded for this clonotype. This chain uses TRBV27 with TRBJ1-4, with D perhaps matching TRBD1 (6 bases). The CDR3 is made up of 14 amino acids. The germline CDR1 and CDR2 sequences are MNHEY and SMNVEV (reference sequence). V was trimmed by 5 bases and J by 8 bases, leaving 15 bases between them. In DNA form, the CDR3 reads TGTGCCAGCAGTAAGGACGGGGGCTGGGAAAAACTGTTTTTT. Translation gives CASSKDGGWEKLFF.

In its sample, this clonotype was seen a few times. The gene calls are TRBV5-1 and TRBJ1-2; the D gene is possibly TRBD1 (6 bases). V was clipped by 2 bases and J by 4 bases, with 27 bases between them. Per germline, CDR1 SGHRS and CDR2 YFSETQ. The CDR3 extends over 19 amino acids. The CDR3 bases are TGCGCCAGCAGCTTTGCAAATATTGACAGGTGGGGACTCGCCTATGGCTACACCTTC. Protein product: CASSFANIDRWGLAYGYTF.